A single sample gave rise to the 12 T cell receptor beta chains below, sequenced in a study of CD8+CD57+ T cells in acquired aplastic anemia. Whoever was chosen for sequencing had shown CD8+CD57+ cell expansion by flow cytometry. The study profiled TCR beta VDJ and CDR3 using genomic DNA as template. One entry per CDR3 protein results from TCRdb running MiXCR on the reads. The sample comprises more than 150,000 distinct CDR3 sequences, about 45% of which are singletons, and around 3.2% rests with the top ten. Sequencing used sorted CD4+, CD8+, or CD8+CD57+ T cells (not recorded which) from PBMCs. The receptors stem from a human donor with aplastic anemia.

This clonotype was recorded many times. V usage is TRBV24-1 and J usage is TRBJ2-5; 8 bases align to TRBD2. Germline V lookup: CDR1 KGHDR, CDR2 SFDVKD. The trim removed 1 base at V and 5 bases at J, leaving 2 bases unmatched. The CDR3 covers 14 residues. CDR3 residues: CATSDFLAGETQYF. The CDR3 DNA follows: TGTGCCACCAGTGATTTCCTAGCGGGCGAGACCCAGTACTTC.

The gene calls are TRBV29-1 and TRBJ2-7, with 7 positions matching TRBD1. The CDR3 runs 12 residues. Trimming removed 6 bases from V and 6 bases from J; junction bases left unmatched: 8. CDR1 is SQVTM and CDR2 is ANQGSEA in the germline V gene. The CDR3 coding sequence is TGCAGCGTCCCCGACAGGGTAGGCGAGCAGTACTTC. Translating gives CSVPDRVGEQYF.

The sample holds many counts of this clonotype. This chain uses TRBV20-1 with TRBJ2-5; D might be TRBD1 or TRBD2, each matching 7 bases. Germline lookup yields CDR1 DFQATT and CDR2 SNEGSKA (reference sequence). The CDR3 loop spans 15 amino acids. V was pared by 1 base and J by 5 bases, with 17 bases between. DNA of the CDR3: TGCAGTGCTAGAGGGTCTGCAGGGGGGGATGAGACCCAGTACTTC. Translating it yields CSARGSAGGDETQYF.

The V and J genes are TRBV2 and TRBJ2-3; 12 nucleotides agree with TRBD2. V shed 3 bases and J 5 bases; nucleotides not matched to a gene: 12. The CDR3 spans 18 residues. CDR1 and CDR2 (germline): SNHLY, FYNNEI. The CDR3 loop is CASSEMHTSGGRGDTQYF. CDR3 sequence (DNA): TGTGCCAGCAGTGAGATGCACACTAGCGGGGGGCGTGGAGATACGCAGTATTTT.

Ten or more counts support this clonotype. CDR3 sequence: CASSARGRGAEAFF. The CDR3 DNA is TGTGCCAGCAGTGCCCGGGGTAGGGGCGCTGAAGCTTTCTTT. The V gene is TRBV6-1, the J gene TRBJ1-1, with D tentatively TRBD1 (5 bases). Trimming removed 4 bases at V and 6 bases at J, with 15 bases between. Germline V gene sequence: CDR1 MNHNS, CDR2 SASEGT. The length of the CDR3 is 14 residues.

The chain has TRBV29-1 and TRBJ1-2, with TRBD1 identical over 9 bases. CDR1 and CDR2 from the germline V gene are SQVTM and ANQGSEA. V lost 2 bases, J lost 4 bases, and 2 bases stayed unmatched. The CDR3 is 13 amino acids. The CDR3 bases are TGCAGCGTTGAAACAGGGGGCAGCTATGGCTACACCTTC. This gives the protein CSVETGGSYGYTF.

The sample holds one count of this clonotype. V gene TRBV25-1 combines with J gene TRBJ1-6; the D gene is possibly TRBD1 (6 bases). Per germline, CDR1 MGHDK and CDR2 SYGVNS. The ends were cut back, 7 bases at V and 8 bases at J, with 9 bases in the middle. This CDR3 is built from 12 residues. The DNA for the CDR3 is TGTGCCAGCATAGGGGGTGATTCACCCCTCCACTTT. Its protein product is CASIGGDSPLHF.

The chain uses TRBV20-1 and TRBJ2-1; 12 bases are a match to TRBD2. There are 16 residues in the CDR3. The V and J ends lost 6 bases and 3 bases, in that order; junction bases with no gene match: 9. In germline, CDR1 is DFQATT, CDR2 SNEGSKA (reference sequence). DNA for the CDR3: TGCAGTGCACCTTGGACTAGCGGGGCTTACTACAATGAGCAGTTCTTC. Translating gives CSAPWTSGAYYNEQFF.

The chain recombines TRBV15 with TRBJ2-7; 8 nucleotides agree with TRBD1. CDR3 size: 13 residues. With V trimmed by 4 bases and J by 3 bases, 2 bases remained unmatched. Germline V CDR1 and CDR2: LNHNV, YYDKDF (reference sequence). The CDR3 DNA follows: TGTGCCACCAGCATGGACAGGGACTACGAGCAGTACTTC. Translated, it gives CATSMDRDYEQYF.

About this clonotype itself: At one of its ends the junction is not consistent with the germline gene, which may arise from a read error. The chain's CDR3 is CASSPGTGSVQTF. For the CDR3, the DNA is TGTGCCAGCAGTCCCGGGACGGGGAGCGTCCAGACTTTC. The rearrangement links TRBV7-6 to TRBJ2-6; D tentatively reads TRBD1 or TRBD2 (5 bases each). The CDR3 is 13 amino acids. Germline loops: CDR1 SGHVS, CDR2 FNYEAQ. Variable domain in full (rest from reference TRBV7-6 and TRBJ2-6): GAGVSQSPRYKVTKRGQDVALRCDPISGHVSLYWYRQALGQGPEFLTYFNYEAQQDKSGLPNDRFSAERPEGSISTLTIQRTEQRDSAMYRCASSPGTGSVQTFGAGSRLTVL.

This clonotype was counted ten times or more. CDR3 amino acids: CSVVFRGTGNLNTEAFF. In nucleotides, the CDR3 is TGCAGCGTTGTATTCCGGGGGACAGGGAACTTGAACACTGAAGCTTTCTTT. This chain connects TRBV29-1 to TRBJ1-1, with TRBD1 identical over 9 bases. Germline-derived CDR1 and CDR2 are SQVTM and ANQGSEA. V lost 4 bases and J lost 0; bases outside the gene matches: 12. The CDR3 is 17 residues long. The variable domain in full, with the rest retrieved from reference TRBV29-1 and TRBJ1-1, is SAVISQKPSRDICQRGTSLTIQCQVDSQVTMMFWYRQQPGQSLTLIATANQGSEATYESGFVIDKFPISRPNLTFSTLTVSNMSPEDSSIYLCSVVFRGTGNLNTEAFFGQGTRLTVV.

This clonotype was observed at least ten times. This chain joins TRBV12-3 or TRBV12-4 and TRBJ1-2; tentative D call: TRBD1 (5 bases). The V gene lost 8 bases and the J gene lost 4 bases, with 14 bases spanning the gap. The CDR3 loop spans 13 amino acids. This chain's CDR3 is CASLRGGPYGYTF. The CDR3 DNA sequence: TGTGCCAGCCTTCGGGGCGGCCCCTATGGCTACACCTTC.